This entry lists 13 T cell receptor beta chains sequenced from one sample in a study of regulatory T cells in long-lasting Graves disease. Construction of the TCR beta libraries employed iRepertoire HTBI primers in conjunction with Arm-PCR of CDR3 regions. Using its own MiXCR run on the multiplex PCR reads, TCRdb lists one record per CDR3 protein. The data show a few hundred thousand distinct CDR3 sequences, 11% to 15% seen once. Noted time point: newly diagnosed GD, antithyroid drugs for less than 3 months. TCR sequences were obtained from RNA taken from PBMCs. Separately, the same data were catalogued under a study of T cells in Graves' hyperthyroidism and ophthalmopathy.

The sequencing used peripheral blood mononuclear cells (PBMCs), collected at new diagnosis, from a patient treated with antithyroid drugs. The receptor set was obtained from a woman between 50 and 59 years old with Graves disease.

This clonotype has only a few counts. The chain recombines TRBV28 with TRBJ2-1; D unclear. CDR1 is MDHEN, CDR2 SYDVKM, per germline. Between the trimmed V and J ends, which lost 5 bases and 8 bases, there was a span of 19 bases. The length of the CDR3 is 15 residues. The CDR3 here is CASSDYSPDSYEQFF. The CDR3 DNA follows: TGTGCCAGCAGTGATTATAGCCCCGACTCCTATGAGCAGTTCTTC.

V and J are TRBV5-1 and TRBJ2-5, with a weak D call TRBD2 (5 bases). This CDR3 is built from 13 residues. From germline, CDR1 is SGHRS and CDR2 YFSETQ. Trimming shortened V by 1 base and J by 5 bases, and 9 bases separated the two germline ends. The CDR3 sequence: CASSLWAGETQYF. In DNA, the CDR3 is TGCGCCAGCAGCTTGTGGGCGGGCGAGACCCAGTACTTC.

The rearrangement links TRBV20-1 to TRBJ2-5, with a possible D match to TRBD2 (6 bases). The CDR3 consists of 17 residues. Germline assignment: CDR1 DFQATT and CDR2 SNEGSKA (reference sequence). V lost 1 base and J lost 2, with 20 bases in between. CDR3 region: CSARVFLGGDEQETQYF. The CDR3 DNA sequence: TGCAGTGCTAGAGTTTTCCTAGGAGGGGATGAACAAGAGACCCAGTACTTC.

Many counts were recorded for this clonotype. The chain is built from TRBV7-2 and TRBJ2-1, with 9 bases that match TRBD2. Germline CDR1 is SGHTA and CDR2 is FQGNSA. The V segment lost 6 bases and the J segment 8 bases; nucleotides outside the gene matches: 14. The CDR3 runs 16 residues. The CDR3 DNA is TGTGCCAGCAGTCTTAGCGGGAGTAACAATATCGATGAGCAGTTCTTC. It codes for CASSLSGSNNIDEQFF. Full variable domain (remainder filled in from reference TRBV7-2 and TRBJ2-1): GAGVSQSPSNKVTEKGKDVELRCDPISGHTALYWYRQSLGQGLEFLIYFQGNSAPDKSGLPSDRFSAERTGGSVSTLTIQRTQQEDSAVYLCASSLSGSNNIDEQFFGPGTRLTVL.

This clonotype was seen ten or more times. The V and J genes are TRBV28 and TRBJ2-2, with D maybe TRBD2 (5 bases). Germline-derived CDR1 and CDR2 are MDHEN and SYDVKM. Trimming removed 2 bases at V and 1 base at J, with 8 bases between. This CDR3 is 15 amino acids long. The CDR3 is CASSLTGRNTGELFF. CDR3 coding DNA: TGTGCCAGCAGTTTAACGGGGAGGAACACCGGGGAGCTGTTTTTT.

This clonotype occurred many times. The chain has TRBV11-2 and TRBJ2-1; 8 positions match TRBD1. The CDR3 runs to 16 residues. CDR1 SGHAT and CDR2 FQNNGV come from the germline V gene. The V and J ends lost 1 base and 7 bases, in that order; junction bases with no gene match: 9. CDR3 in DNA: TGTGCCAGCAGCTTAGGTATGGGACAGGTGGTGAATGAGCAGTTCTTC. It translates to CASSLGMGQVVNEQFF.

Written as DNA, the CDR3 is TGCGCCAGCAGCCTCACGGACTCGGGCTCCTCGGGCACAGATACGCAGTATTTT. The encoded protein is CASSLTDSGSSGTDTQYF. This chain joins TRBV4-1 and TRBJ2-3, with D possibly matching TRBD2 (5 bases). Germline CDR1 is MGHRA and CDR2 is YSYEKL. The V end was cut by 4 bases, the J end by 1 base, with 21 bases between. The CDR3 runs 18 residues.

This clonotype was recorded at least ten times. The J gene is TRBJ2-2, the V gene TRBV7-8; D is uncertain. The V and J ends lost 3 bases and 8 bases respectively, with 10 bases between them. Germline V gene lookup returns CDR1 SGHVS and CDR2 FQNEAQ. This CDR3 region has 13 residues. The CDR3 reads CASSFGGLGELFF. DNA for the CDR3: TGTGCCAGCAGCTTTGGTGGGCTTGGGGAGCTGTTTTTT.

In this sample, this clonotype turned up many times. The chain uses TRBV12-3 or TRBV12-4 and TRBJ1-1, with D possibly being TRBD1 (5 bases). V was clipped by 6 bases and J by 2 bases, with 13 bases between them. This CDR3 spans 14 amino acids. The CDR3 is CASRPGTGNTEAFF. The DNA of the CDR3 is TGTGCCAGCAGGCCCGGGACGGGAAACACTGAAGCTTTCTTT.

To note about this clonotype: A much larger clone sits a single nucleotide away, making a read error possible. The chain links TRBV9 to TRBJ1-6; perhaps TRBD1 as D (5 bases). CDR3 size: 17 residues. CDR1 and CDR2 from the germline V gene are SGDLS and YYNGEE. CDR3 coding DNA: TGTGCCAGCGGCGTATTCGCCGGGACGGGGAATAATTCACCCCTCCACTTT. Its protein is CASGVFAGTGNNSPLHF.

Ten or more counts support this clonotype. The chain couples TRBV20-1 to TRBJ1-2; D perhaps matches TRBD1 (5 bases). The CDR3 extends over 13 amino acids. The ends were cut back, 3 bases at V and 4 bases at J, with 12 bases in the middle. Germline CDR1 DFQATT, CDR2 SNEGSKA (reference sequence). CDR3 in amino acids: CSASEGRPYGYTF. The CDR3 bases are TGCAGTGCTAGCGAGGGACGTCCCTATGGCTACACCTTC.

This clonotype has just a few counts. This chain's CDR3 is CASSQGGLGGRAGANVLTF. The CDR3 coding sequence is TGCGCCAGCAGCCAAGGGGGCTTGGGAGGCCGGGCTGGGGCCAACGTCCTGACTTTC. The rearrangement links TRBV4-1 to TRBJ2-6, with D maybe TRBD2 (6 bases). Looked up from germline, CDR1 is MGHRA and CDR2 is YSYEKL. This CDR3 comprises 19 residues. V lost 1 base and J 2 bases, leaving 18 bases between the germline ends.

This clonotype was counted at least ten times. The CDR3 DNA reads as TGTGCCAGCAGACCAACGACTAGCGGGAGCTACAATGAGCAGTTCTTC. Translating gives CASRPTTSGSYNEQFF. The rearrangement joins TRBV12-3 or TRBV12-4 to TRBJ2-1, with TRBD2 matching over 12 bases. There are 16 residues in the CDR3. V lost 6 bases to trimming and J lost 3 bases; unmatched junction nucleotides: 6.